A selection of T cell receptor beta chains follows, all from one sample in a study of T cell responses to AZD1222 COVID-19 vaccine. Generated by immunoSEQ multiplex PCR, the TCRdb table keeps only in-frame clones and is missing some. This table has around 120,000 clones, approximately 90% appearing once. The starting material was peripheral blood, obtained on day 0 of AZD1222 vaccination. The receptors here all came from an adult in good health. Both conserved end residues are part of each CDR3. D genes are given only for firm matches. Only some rows state a clone size, as once, few, many or a class for expanded clones.

J gene	V gene	CDR3 length	D gene	clone size	CDR3 DNA	CDR3 protein
TRBJ2-2	TRBV7-2	13	-	once	TGTGCCAGCAGCTTTGGAACGGGCGGGGAGCTGTTTTTT	CASSFGTGGELFF
TRBJ1-1	TRBV5-4	11	-	-	TGTGCCAGCAGCTTAGGCCCTGAAGCTTTCTTT	CASSLGPEAFF
TRBJ1-2	TRBV6-5	14	-	-	TGTGCCAGCATTGCTAATGGGTTAAACTATGGCTACACCTTC	CASIANGLNYGYTF
TRBJ2-3	TRBV10-1	18	-	-	TGCGCCAGCAGCAATCCGCCCGTGGGAGTTTCGAGCACAGATACGCAGTATTTT	CASSNPPVGVSSTDTQYF
TRBJ2-1	TRBV12-5	14	TRBD1	-	TGTGCTAGTGGTTTTGGGACAGGGATAAATGAGCAGTTCTTC	CASGFGTGINEQFF
TRBJ2-1	TRBV7-8	15	TRBD2	-	TGTGCCAGCAGCGCCGAGGGACTAGAGTACAATGAGCAGTTCTTC	CASSAEGLEYNEQFF
TRBJ2-1	TRBV19	16	-	-	TGTGCCAGTAGTATAGGGCAGGGGGGTAGCTACAATGAGCAGTTCTTC	CASSIGQGGSYNEQFF
TRBJ1-2	TRBV27	12	-	few	TGTGCCAGCAGTTTTAAGGGCGGTGGCTACACCTTC	CASSFKGGGYTF
TRBJ1-1	TRBV5-1	15	-	once	TGCGCCAGCAGCAGGAACTTACAGCTGCAGAGCGAAGCTTTCTTT	CASSRNLQLQSEAFF
TRBJ2-1	TRBV6-5	15	-	-	TGTGCCAGCAAACTCTCGGGGCAGGGTAGAGATGAGCAGTTCTTC	CASKLSGQGRDEQFF
TRBJ1-2	TRBV5-6	13	-	-	TGTGCCACCAAAGGGTGGTTCAACTATGGCTACACCTTC	CATKGWFNYGYTF
TRBJ1-1	TRBV5-1	14	TRBD1	-	TGCGCCAGCGGGGAACAGGGGGCGAGGGATGAAGCTTTCTTT	CASGEQGARDEAFF
TRBJ2-7	TRBV7-2	12	-	-	TGTGCCAGCAGCTGGGCTATGGGCGAGCAGTACTTC	CASSWAMGEQYF
TRBJ2-7	TRBV4-3	13	-	once	TGCGCCAGCAGCCAAGAAAGAGGTCGGGAGCAGTACTTC	CASSQERGREQYF
TRBJ2-7	TRBV15	17	-	-	TGTGCCACCAGCAGAGATTCCCCGGGACCGAGGAGCTACGAGCAGTACTTC	CATSRDSPGPRSYEQYF
TRBJ2-3	TRBV25-1	12	-	-	TGTGCCAGCAGTGATCAGGGTGGTACGCAGTATTTT	CASSDQGGTQYF
TRBJ1-6	TRBV5-4	16	TRBD1	-	TGTGCCAGCAGTTACACAGGGGGCTCCTATAATTCACCCCTCCACTTT	CASSYTGGSYNSPLHF
TRBJ2-1	TRBV3-1/TRBV3-2	14	-	-	TGTGCCAGCATACTCGGGAGTTCCTACAATGAGCAGTTCTTC	CASILGSSYNEQFF
TRBJ1-3	TRBV10-2	15	TRBD1	-	TGCGCCAGCAGTGAGCAGAACAGGGGGTCCTACACCATATATTTT	CASSEQNRGSYTIYF
TRBJ2-2	TRBV12-2	14	-	-	TGTGCAAGTCGCTTCGGGAGAAGGACCGGGGAGCTGTTTTTT	CASRFGRRTGELFF
TRBJ1-1	TRBV11-2	15	-	-	TGTGCCAGCAGCCTGGATTTGGGACCCGGCGCTGAAGCTTTCTTT	CASSLDLGPGAEAFF
TRBJ1-2	TRBV6-5	14	TRBD1	-	TGTGCCAGCAGACCTAGGGACAGGGGACATGGCTACACCTTC	CASRPRDRGHGYTF
TRBJ2-1	TRBV4-3	19	-	-	TGCGCCAGCAGCCAAGGGTTCTACCAGCGGGTTCTGCTACACAATGAGCAGTTCTTC	CASSQGFYQRVLLHNEQFF
TRBJ1-2	TRBV19	13	TRBD1	-	TGTGCCAGTAGTGACAGGGGATTCGATGGCTACACCTTC	CASSDRGFDGYTF
TRBJ1-5	TRBV19	14	TRBD1	-	TGTGCCAGTAGTATAGTCGCAGGGGGGGAGCCCCAGCATTTT	CASSIVAGGEPQHF